This T cell receptor beta chain came from a study of shared clonotypes between healthy human individuals. Study-level findings and limits: How much donors shared clonotypes was expected to be affected by sequencing depth.

A deep-level run was used for the assay. The protocol was immunoSEQ multiplex PCR, while the TCRdb copy is restricted to in-frame clones and leaves out a portion. Here the sample spans about 2 million clones, about 95% being singletons. The CDR3 is 10 amino acids. Naive-designated CD8 cells lacked CD45RO, were positively enriched for CCR7, and omitted terminally differentiated effector memory CD45RA+ cells. This clone was observed a handful of times. What it binds is not known. Sequences were obtained from naive CD8+ T cells sorted from blood. The chain joins TRBV21-1 to TRBJ1-3; TRBD1, the D gene given by the table, was not confirmed from the DNA. TRBV21-1 is noted as a pseudogene. This receptor was identified in a man between 18 and 35 years old in good health. The CDR3 DNA reads TGTGCCAGCAGCAACAGGGCCATATATTTT. Protein: CASSNRAIYF.